This is a list of T cell receptor beta chains from one sample in a study of blood T cell repertoires in COVID-19. Measured with immunoSEQ multiplex PCR; TCRdb has only the in-frame clones, and not every one. The sample comprises 70,000 or so clones, 82% of which are singletons, and approximately 19% rests with the top ten. The specimen was peripheral blood. The receptors here all came from a human donor in a cohort sampled during active COVID-19. Each CDR3 is given with its conserved first and last residue. The order of the fields is J gene, D gene, V gene, clone size, CDR3 protein, CDR3 DNA. D genes are given only for firm matches. Some rows have no size entry. The others give once, few or many, or a class for an expanded clone.

TRBJ2-1 | . | TRBV9 | . | CASSVGGTYNEQFF | TGTGCCAGCAGCGTAGGAGGAACTTACAATGAGCAGTTCTTC
TRBJ1-2 | . | TRBV10-3 | . | CAISETHSNYGYTF | TGTGCCATCAGTGAGACGCACTCTAACTATGGCTACACCTTC
TRBJ1-2 | TRBD1 | TRBV6-5 | once | CASRPDRGSYGYTF | TGTGCCAGCAGACCGGACAGGGGTAGCTATGGCTACACCTTC
TRBJ2-5 | . | TRBV6-6 | . | CASSPGPRSTKETQYF | TGTGCCAGCAGTCCAGGCCCGCGAAGCACCAAAGAGACCCAGTACTTC
TRBJ1-5 | . | TRBV19 | few | CASSPQGYAVVQPQHF | TGTGCCAGTAGCCCCCAGGGGTATGCGGTGGTTCAGCCCCAGCATTTT
TRBJ1-5 | TRBD1 | TRBV7-8 | many | CASRATGDNQPQHF | TGTGCCAGCAGAGCGACAGGGGACAATCAGCCCCAGCATTTT
TRBJ1-1 | . | TRBV2 | . | CASSPSGGVAEAFF | TGTGCCAGCAGTCCGTCGGGGGGGGTTGCTGAAGCTTTCTTT
TRBJ1-4 | TRBD1 | TRBV30 | . | CAWSSTGVNEKLFF | TGTGCCTGGAGTTCGACAGGGGTTAATGAAAAACTGTTTTTT
TRBJ2-5 | . | TRBV11-2 | . | CASSSYRSGSMDF | TGTGCCAGCAGCTCCTACCGTTCCGGGTCCATGGACTTC
TRBJ2-7 | . | TRBV30 | once | CAWSVGGDEQYF | TGTGCCTGGAGTGTAGGAGGGGACGAGCAGTACTTC
TRBJ2-7 | . | TRBV10-3 | . | CAISEDNGLYEQYF | TGTGCCATCAGTGAGGACAACGGACTCTACGAGCAGTACTTC
TRBJ2-7 | TRBD1 | TRBV3-1/TRBV3-2 | few | CASRLGQSYEQYF | TGTGCCAGCAGACTGGGACAGAGCTACGAGCAGTACTTC
TRBJ2-7 | . | TRBV7-2 | few | CASSPARTPYEQYF | TGTGCCAGCAGCCCCGCCCGCACACCTTACGAGCAGTACTTC
TRBJ2-3 | . | TRBV20-1 | few | CSARFRAGLYF | TGCAGTGCTAGATTTAGGGCGGGGTTGTATTTT
TRBJ2-5 | TRBD1 | TRBV9 | . | CASSNRGLETQYF | TGTGCCAGCAGCAACAGGGGGCTGGAGACCCAGTACTTC
TRBJ2-2 | . | TRBV6-5 | . | CASRWRESGELFF | TGTGCCAGCAGGTGGAGGGAGTCGGGGGAGCTGTTTTTT
TRBJ1-1 | . | TRBV7-2 | . | CASSLAERDTEAFF | TGTGCCAGCAGCTTAGCCGAGAGGGATACTGAAGCTTTCTTT
TRBJ2-3 | . | TRBV7-9 | . | CASSFRVGSTDTQYF | TGTGCCAGCAGCTTCCGGGTGGGTAGCACAGATACGCAGTATTTT
TRBJ2-7 | . | TRBV29-1 | . | CSARQEAYEQYF | TGCAGCGCCAGACAGGAGGCCTACGAGCAGTACTTC
TRBJ1-4 | TRBD1 | TRBV5-8 | once | CASSPLDRGSEKLFF | TGTGCCAGCAGCCCACTTGACAGGGGGTCTGAAAAACTGTTTTTT
TRBJ2-5 | . | TRBV9 | . | CASSVLTGQQETQYF | TGTGCCAGCAGCGTTTTAACAGGGCAGCAAGAGACCCAGTACTTC
TRBJ2-7 | TRBD1 | TRBV10-3 | . | CAISPGQGPYEQYF | TGTGCCATCAGCCCTGGACAGGGACCCTACGAGCAGTACTTC
TRBJ2-7 | . | TRBV12-3/TRBV12-4 | once | CASRATSYEQYF | TGTGCCAGCAGGGCCACGTCCTACGAGCAGTACTTC
TRBJ2-7 | . | TRBV19 | . | CASSILGAGSYEQYF | TGTGCCAGTAGTATTTTAGGGGCTGGATCCTACGAGCAGTACTTC
TRBJ1-6 | . | TRBV5-1 | . | CASSLGGQGSSPLHF | TGCGCCAGCAGCTTGGGGGGGCAGGGGTCATCACCCCTCCACTTT
TRBJ2-2 | TRBD2 | TRBV5-5 | few | CASSSPAGGSNTGELFF | TGTGCCAGCAGCTCCCCAGCGGGGGGTTCGAACACCGGGGAGCTGTTTTTT
TRBJ2-3 | TRBD2 | TRBV3-1/TRBV3-2 | . | CASSHGGLADPDTQYF | TGTGCCAGCAGCCATGGGGGACTAGCGGACCCAGATACGCAGTATTTT
TRBJ2-7 | TRBD2 | TRBV29-1 | . | CSVPGGAGEQYF | TGCAGCGTACCCGGGGGGGCGGGGGAGCAGTACTTC
TRBJ2-7 | TRBD1 | TRBV5-6 | once | CASSYWTGGQATEQYF | TGTGCCAGCAGCTACTGGACAGGGGGACAGGCTACGGAGCAGTACTTC
TRBJ2-4 | . | TRBV6-5 | once | CASSAGATKNIQYF | TGTGCCAGCAGCGCGGGGGCGACCAAAAACATTCAGTACTTC
TRBJ2-7 | . | TRBV5-1 | . | CASSFQGGIGSYEQYF | TGCGCCAGCAGCTTCCAAGGGGGAATCGGCTCCTACGAGCAGTACTTC
TRBJ2-5 | . | TRBV7-2 | . | CASSPQIETQYF | TGTGCCAGCAGCCCCCAAATAGAGACCCAGTACTTC
TRBJ1-1 | . | TRBV5-6 | . | CASSAYLRSEAFF | TGTGCCAGCAGCGCATACCTACGAAGTGAAGCTTTCTTT